The source of this T cell receptor (beta chain) is a study of T cell responses to AZD1222 COVID-19 vaccine (dated by TCRdb to the early 2020s). The study in broad terms: TCR sequencing was performed for approximately 240 trial participants, of whom 200 to 220 were given two doses of AZD1222 and around 26 were given two doses of MenACWY control vaccine. Trial participants were enrolled by age into 18-55, 56-69 and 70-plus year subgroups, with around 150, 28 and 57 TCR-sequenced participants respectively. General conclusions and limits of the study: Spike-specific TCR breadth and depth rose significantly after two AZD1222 doses compared with day 0 and with MenACWY recipients. In the small 56-69-year group, the increase in depth fell short of significance, most likely because of low power. Only six or seven AZD1222 recipients were SARS-CoV-2 seropositive at baseline, limiting conclusions about previously exposed vaccinees. Most participants were white British and females outnumbered males, and the authors suggested that clonal diversity may have been underestimated. Reportedly, almost half of the unique spike-specific TCRs recognized epitopes lying outside the regions that are mutated in the B.1.351 and B.1.1.7 variants. Because no day 14 peak-response samples were available, repertoires were characterized only after the peak T cell response. The whole spike protein was spanned by vaccine-associated CD4 TCRs, and dominant responses were seen in regions 160-218 and 743-854.

The sample's time point, from its label and the paper: about 28 days (+/-7) after the second vaccine dose. Because spike-specific TCR depth and breadth did not differ between the two schedules, AZD1222 recipients who got a second dose at roughly 4 weeks were pooled with those who got a second dose at roughly 12 weeks. Samples from vaccinated people were obtained from the UK trials COV001 and COV002, which included a single-blind randomized controlled phase 2/3 trial of AZD1222 (ChAdOx1 nCoV-19) in healthy adults. Trial participant PBMC samples were collected at day 0 and day 28 after the second dose for TCRbeta chain sequencing. This clone came up once. The antigen it binds to is not known. The record has no base qualities; no much larger clone is one base away. The CDR3 regions of human TCRbeta chains were subjected to immunosequencing. The original pipeline was this. Repertoire TCRs were matched against a reference library of SARS-CoV-2-specific TCRs generated with the MIRA antigen-specificity platform. Breadth was defined as the fraction of unique TCRs that were SARS-CoV-2-associated, and depth was defined as the fraction of total T cells that were SARS-CoV-2-associated. Each spike-specific TCR was assigned to its reactive spike region and to a CD4 or CD8 class using the MIRA data. Log10-transformed breadth and depth values were compared by one-way ANOVA with Sidak's multiple comparisons tests. TCRdb took over this immuneACCESS table, retaining in-frame rearrangements with V and J assigned. Such tables are incomplete; in checked studies, under half of the missing clones stem from an unresolved V gene, and the remainder is unexplained. V and J calls and clone size are those listed in that table; D and trimming were worked out from the DNA. The sample data list around 44,000 clones, and approximately 86% of these were observed just once. 5.5% to 7% of the sample rests with the top ten.

The CDR3, cysteine through phenylalanine, is 11 amino acids long. Only CDR3 DNA remains: 33 bases, in frame from the first base. V lost 4 bases and J lost 12 bases; the stretch between them is 10 bases long. The CDR1 and CDR2 encoded by the germline V gene (reference sequence) are LGHDT and YNNKEL. The material sequenced was peripheral blood, taken 28 days after the second AZD1222 dose. The sequence is built from TRBV3-1 (or the pseudogene TRBV3-2) and TRBJ2-1; the D gene is possibly TRBD1 or TRBD2, each agreeing over 5 bases. This clonotype was obtained from an adult who received the AZD1222 COVID-19 vaccine. The CDR3 is CASSRWDAQFF. The nucleotides are TGTGCCAGCAGCCGATGGGACGCGCAGTTCTTC.